This T cell receptor beta chain was observed in a study of T cell responses to AZD1222 COVID-19 vaccine. Findings and limits, study-wide: The donors showed a predominance of white British ancestry and of females, with possible underestimation of clonal diversity. The study sampled repertoires only after the peak T cell response. Unmutated regions of variants are reportedly targeted by nearly half of spike-specific TCRs. Seropositive AZD1222 recipients at baseline numbered only five or six.

About this clone itself: Its antigen remains unidentified.

Assay used: immunoSEQ multiplex PCR; TCRdb lists only in-frame clones, some missing. The sample shows around 140,000 clones, roughly 90% of them seen only once. J lost 2 bases, V lost 7 bases, and 13 bases had no gene match. The germline V gene has CDR1 SGHTA and CDR2 FQGNSA. The CDR3 is 16 residues long. The specimen comprised peripheral blood, sampled on day 0 of AZD1222 vaccination. The chain recombines TRBV7-2 with TRBJ2-7, with TRBD1 matching over 8 bases. The sequence was obtained from an adult in good health. CDR3 loop: CASTRYQDRDPYEQYF. The CDR3 DNA reads as TGTGCCAGCACCCGCTATCAGGACAGGGACCCCTACGAGCAGTACTTC.